This paragraph covers one TCR beta chain sequence. The sample originates from a study of Ad26.COV2.S vaccination and SARS-CoV-2 variants. Treatment given: 15 to 20 received Ad26.COV2.S at low or high dose, single or two shots; about 5 received placebo; per-sample allocation not given. On day 63 after the first injection, vaccine and placebo recipients gave samples. The donor's status was that of an adult aged 18-55 years in Boston. Profiled with immunoSEQ multiplex PCR; TCRdb holds only in-frame clones, not every one. The profile shows 380,000 or so clones, 86% of them singletons. This sample comprised peripheral blood, obtained in a trial of Ad26.COV2.S vaccine versus placebo. The clonotype originates from a person aged 18 to 65 who received the Ad26.COV2.S COVID-19 vaccine or a placebo.

CDR3 in amino acids: CASSASGTPNSPLHF. Here the CDR3 DNA reads TGTGCCAGCAGCGCATCCGGGACACCTAATTCACCCCTCCACTTT. The chain joins TRBV11-2 to TRBJ1-6, with D tentatively TRBD1 (6 bases). The CDR3 loop spans 15 amino acids. Trimming shortened V by 5 bases and J by 6 bases, and 14 bases separated the two germline ends. Looked up from germline, CDR1 is SGHAT and CDR2 is FQNNGV.